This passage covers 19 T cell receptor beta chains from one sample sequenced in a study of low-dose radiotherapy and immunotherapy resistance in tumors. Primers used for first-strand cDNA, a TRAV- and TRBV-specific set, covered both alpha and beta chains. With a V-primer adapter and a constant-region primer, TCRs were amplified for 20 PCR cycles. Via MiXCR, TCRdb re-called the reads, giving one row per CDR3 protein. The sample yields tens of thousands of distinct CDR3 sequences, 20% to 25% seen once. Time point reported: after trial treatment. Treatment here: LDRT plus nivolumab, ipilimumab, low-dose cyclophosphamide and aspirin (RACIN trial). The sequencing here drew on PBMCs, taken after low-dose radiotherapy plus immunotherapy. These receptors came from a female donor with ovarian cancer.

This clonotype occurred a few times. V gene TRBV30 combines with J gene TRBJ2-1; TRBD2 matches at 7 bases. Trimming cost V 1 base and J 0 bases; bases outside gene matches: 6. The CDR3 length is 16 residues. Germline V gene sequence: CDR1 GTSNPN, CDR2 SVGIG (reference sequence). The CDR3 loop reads CAWSEWGGSSYNEQFF. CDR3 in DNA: TGTGCCTGGAGTGAGTGGGGGGGGAGCTCCTACAATGAGCAGTTCTTC.

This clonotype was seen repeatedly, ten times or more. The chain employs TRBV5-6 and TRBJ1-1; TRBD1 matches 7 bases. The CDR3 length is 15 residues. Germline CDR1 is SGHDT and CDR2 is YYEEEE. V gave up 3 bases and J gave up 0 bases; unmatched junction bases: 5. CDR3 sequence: CASSWGQIMNTEAFF. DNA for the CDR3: TGTGCCAGCAGCTGGGGACAGATCATGAACACTGAAGCTTTCTTT.

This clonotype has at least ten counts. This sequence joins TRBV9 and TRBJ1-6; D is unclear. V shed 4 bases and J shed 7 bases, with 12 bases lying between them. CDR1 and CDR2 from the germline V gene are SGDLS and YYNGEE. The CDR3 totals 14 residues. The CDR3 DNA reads TGTGCCAGCAGCCAAGATAGCCCAAATTCACCCCTCCACTTT. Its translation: CASSQDSPNSPLHF. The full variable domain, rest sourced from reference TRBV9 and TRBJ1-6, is DSGVTQTPKHLITATGQRVTLRCSPRSGDLSVYWYQQSLDQGLQFLIQYYNGEERAKGNILERFSAQQFPDLHSELNLSSLELGDSALYFCASSQDSPNSPLHFGNGTRLTVT.

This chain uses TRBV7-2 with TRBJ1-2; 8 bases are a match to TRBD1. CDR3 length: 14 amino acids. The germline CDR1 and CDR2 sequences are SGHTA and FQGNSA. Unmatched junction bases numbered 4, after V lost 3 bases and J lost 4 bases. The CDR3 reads CASSLAGTGYGYTF. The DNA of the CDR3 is TGTGCCAGCAGCTTGGCGGGGACAGGCTATGGCTACACCTTC.

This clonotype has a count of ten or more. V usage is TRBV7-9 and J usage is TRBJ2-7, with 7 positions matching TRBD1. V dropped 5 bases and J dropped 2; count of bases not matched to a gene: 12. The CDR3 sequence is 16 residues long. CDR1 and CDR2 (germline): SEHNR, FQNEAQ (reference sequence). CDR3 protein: CASSPPRDRSTYEQYF. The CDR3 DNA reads TGTGCCAGCAGCCCCCCCCGGGACAGAAGCACCTACGAGCAGTACTTC.

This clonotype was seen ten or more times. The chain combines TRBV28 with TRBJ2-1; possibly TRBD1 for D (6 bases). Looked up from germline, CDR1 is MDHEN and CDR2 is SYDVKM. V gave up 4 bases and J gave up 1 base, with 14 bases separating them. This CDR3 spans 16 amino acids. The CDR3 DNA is TGTGCCAGCAGTTCGTTACAGGGTACTTCCTACAATGAGCAGTTCTTC. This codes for CASSSLQGTSYNEQFF. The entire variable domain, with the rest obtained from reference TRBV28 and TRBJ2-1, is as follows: DVKVTQSSRYLVKRTGEKVFLECVQDMDHENMFWYRQDPGLGLRLIYFSYDVKMKEKGDIPEGYSVSREKKERFSLILESASTNQTSMYLCASSSLQGTSYNEQFFGPGTRLTVL.

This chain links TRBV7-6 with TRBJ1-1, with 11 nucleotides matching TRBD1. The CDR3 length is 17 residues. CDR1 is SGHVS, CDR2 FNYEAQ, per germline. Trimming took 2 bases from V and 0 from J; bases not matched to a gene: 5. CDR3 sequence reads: CASSLSGQGALNTEAFF. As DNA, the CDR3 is TGTGCCAGCAGCTTATCCGGACAGGGGGCTTTGAACACTGAAGCTTTCTTT. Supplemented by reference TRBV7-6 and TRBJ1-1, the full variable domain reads GAGVSQSPRYKVTKRGQDVALRCDPISGHVSLYWYRQALGQGPEFLTYFNYEAQQDKSGLPNDRFSAERPEGSISTLTIQRTEQRDSAMYRCASSLSGQGALNTEAFFGQGTRLTVV.

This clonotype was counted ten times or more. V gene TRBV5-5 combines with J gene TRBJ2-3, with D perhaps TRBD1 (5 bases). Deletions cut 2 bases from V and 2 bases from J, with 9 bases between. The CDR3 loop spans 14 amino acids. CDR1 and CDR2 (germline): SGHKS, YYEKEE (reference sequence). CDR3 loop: CASSFDSFTDTQYF. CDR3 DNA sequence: TGTGCCAGCAGCTTTGACAGTTTCACAGATACGCAGTATTTT.

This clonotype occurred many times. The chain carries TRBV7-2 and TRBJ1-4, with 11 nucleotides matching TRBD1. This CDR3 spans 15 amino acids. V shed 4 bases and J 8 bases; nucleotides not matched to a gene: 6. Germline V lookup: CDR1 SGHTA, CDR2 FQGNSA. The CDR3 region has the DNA TGTGCCAGCAGCTCCGCCGGGACAGGGGGAGAAAAACTGTTTTTT. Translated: CASSSAGTGGEKLFF. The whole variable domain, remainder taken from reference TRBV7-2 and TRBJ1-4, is GAGVSQSPSNKVTEKGKDVELRCDPISGHTALYWYRQSLGQGLEFLIYFQGNSAPDKSGLPSDRFSAERTGGSVSTLTIQRTQQEDSAVYLCASSSAGTGGEKLFFGSGTQLSVL.

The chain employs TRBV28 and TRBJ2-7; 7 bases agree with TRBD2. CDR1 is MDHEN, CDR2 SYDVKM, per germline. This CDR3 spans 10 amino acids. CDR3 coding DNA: TGTGGGACGGCGGGAGCCGAGCAGTACTTC. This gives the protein CGTAGAEQYF. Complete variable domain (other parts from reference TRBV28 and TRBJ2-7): DVKVTQSSRYLVKRTGEKVFLECVQDMDHENMFWYRQDPGLGLRLIYFSYDVKMKEKGDIPEGYSVSREKKERFSLILESASTNQTSMYLCGTAGAEQYFGPGTRLTVT.

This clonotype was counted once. The CDR3 nucleotides are TGTGCCAGCATGACAAATGACAGGGCGAACACTGAAGCTTTCTTT. Translating it yields CASMTNDRANTEAFF. This rearrangement joins TRBV13 to TRBJ1-1; TRBD1 matches at 7 bases. The CDR3 loop spans 15 amino acids. Germline CDR1 and CDR2: PRHDT and FYEKMQ (reference sequence). Trimming removed 7 bases from V and 1 base from J; junction bases left unmatched: 9.

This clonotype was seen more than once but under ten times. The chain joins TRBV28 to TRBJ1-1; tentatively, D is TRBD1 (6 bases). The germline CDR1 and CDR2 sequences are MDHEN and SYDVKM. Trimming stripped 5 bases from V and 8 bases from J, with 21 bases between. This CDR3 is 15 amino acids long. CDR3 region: CASSRSGGRRPEAFF. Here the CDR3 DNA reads TGTGCCAGCAGTAGGTCTGGGGGGCGACGACCGGAAGCTTTCTTT.

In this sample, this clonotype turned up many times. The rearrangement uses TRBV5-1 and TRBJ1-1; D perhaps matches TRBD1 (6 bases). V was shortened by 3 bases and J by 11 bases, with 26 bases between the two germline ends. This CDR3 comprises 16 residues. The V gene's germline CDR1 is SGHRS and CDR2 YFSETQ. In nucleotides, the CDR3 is TGCGCCAGCAGCTCCTCCGGGAGCAGGGACATTTCGGGGGCTTTCTTT. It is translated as CASSSSGSRDISGAFF.

CDR3 nucleotide sequence: TGTGCCAGCAGTCCACGCCCGTTCGGTGGGGGGAAAGTTCAGCCCCAGCATTTT. Its protein product is CASSPRPFGGGKVQPQHF. The chain couples TRBV28 to TRBJ1-5, with TRBD1 as a possible D gene (5 bases). The ends were cut back, 5 bases at V and 6 bases at J, with 26 bases in the middle. Germline CDR1 is MDHEN and CDR2 is SYDVKM. This CDR3 spans 18 amino acids.

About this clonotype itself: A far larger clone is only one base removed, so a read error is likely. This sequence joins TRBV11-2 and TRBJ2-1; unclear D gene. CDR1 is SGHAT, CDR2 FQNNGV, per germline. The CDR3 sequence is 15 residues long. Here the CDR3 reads CAGSLDQSSYNEQFF. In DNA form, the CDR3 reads TGTGCCGGCAGCTTAGATCAGAGCTCCTACAATGAGCAGTTCTTC.

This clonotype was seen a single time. The CDR3 region has the DNA TGTGCCAGCAGCATAACACCGGGACAGTCCTACGAGCAGTACTTC. It specifies CASSITPGQSYEQYF. The rearrangement uses TRBV9 and TRBJ2-5; 7 bases align to TRBD1. The end of the DNA is better explained by TRBJ2-7, so the J call may be wrong. CDR3 length equals 15 residues. Per the germline V gene, CDR1 is SGDLS and CDR2 is YYNGEE.

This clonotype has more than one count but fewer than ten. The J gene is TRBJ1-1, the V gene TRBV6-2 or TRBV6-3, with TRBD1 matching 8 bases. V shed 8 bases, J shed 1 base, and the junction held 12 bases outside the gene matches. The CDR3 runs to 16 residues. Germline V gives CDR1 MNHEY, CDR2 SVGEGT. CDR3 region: CASLDDRGASNTEAFF. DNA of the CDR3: TGTGCCAGCCTAGACGACAGGGGCGCTTCGAACACTGAAGCTTTCTTT.

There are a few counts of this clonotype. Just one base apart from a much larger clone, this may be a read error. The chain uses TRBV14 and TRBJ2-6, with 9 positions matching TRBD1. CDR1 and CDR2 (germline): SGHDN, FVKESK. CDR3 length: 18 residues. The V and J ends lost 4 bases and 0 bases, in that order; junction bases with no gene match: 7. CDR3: CASSLRTGAFSGANVLTF. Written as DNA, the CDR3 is TGTGCCAGCAGCCTCCGGACAGGGGCCTTCTCTGGGGCCAACGTCCTGACTTTC.

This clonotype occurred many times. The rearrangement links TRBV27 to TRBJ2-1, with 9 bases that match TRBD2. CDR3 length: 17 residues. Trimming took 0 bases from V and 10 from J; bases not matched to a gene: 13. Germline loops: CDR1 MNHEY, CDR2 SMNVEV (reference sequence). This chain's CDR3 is CASSLSPGLANPAEQFF. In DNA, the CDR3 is TGTGCCAGCAGTTTATCCCCGGGACTAGCAAACCCAGCAGAGCAGTTCTTC.